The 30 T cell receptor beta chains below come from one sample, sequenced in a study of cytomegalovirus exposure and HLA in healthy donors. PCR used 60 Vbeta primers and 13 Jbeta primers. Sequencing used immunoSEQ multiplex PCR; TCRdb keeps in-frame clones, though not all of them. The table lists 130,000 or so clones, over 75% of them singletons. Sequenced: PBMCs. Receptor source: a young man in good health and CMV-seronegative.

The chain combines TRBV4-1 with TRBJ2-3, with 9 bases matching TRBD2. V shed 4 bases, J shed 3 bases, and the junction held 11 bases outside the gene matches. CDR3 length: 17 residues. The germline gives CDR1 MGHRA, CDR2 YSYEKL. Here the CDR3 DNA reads TGCGCCAGCAGCCTCTCTATAATAGCGGGGGAGACAGATACGCAGTATTTT. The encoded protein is CASSLSIIAGETDTQYF.

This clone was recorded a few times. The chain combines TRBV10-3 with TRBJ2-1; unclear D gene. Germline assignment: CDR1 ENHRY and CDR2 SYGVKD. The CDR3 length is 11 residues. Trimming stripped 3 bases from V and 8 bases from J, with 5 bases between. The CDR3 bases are TGTGCCATCAGTGACTCCTATGAGCAGTTCTTC. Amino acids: CAISDSYEQFF.

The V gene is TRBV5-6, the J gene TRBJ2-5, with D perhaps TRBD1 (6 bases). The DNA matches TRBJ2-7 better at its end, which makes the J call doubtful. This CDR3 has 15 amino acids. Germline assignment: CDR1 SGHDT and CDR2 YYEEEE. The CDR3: CASSPVGQTSYEQYF. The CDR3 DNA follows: TGTGCCAGCAGCCCGGTCGGACAGACTTCCTACGAGCAGTACTTC.

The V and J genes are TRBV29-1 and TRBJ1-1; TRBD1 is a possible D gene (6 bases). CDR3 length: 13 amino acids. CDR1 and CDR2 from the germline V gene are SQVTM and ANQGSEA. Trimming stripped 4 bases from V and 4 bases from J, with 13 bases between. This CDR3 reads CSVGGGAGTEAFF. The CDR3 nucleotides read TGCAGCGTTGGCGGGGGCGCGGGCACTGAAGCTTTCTTT.

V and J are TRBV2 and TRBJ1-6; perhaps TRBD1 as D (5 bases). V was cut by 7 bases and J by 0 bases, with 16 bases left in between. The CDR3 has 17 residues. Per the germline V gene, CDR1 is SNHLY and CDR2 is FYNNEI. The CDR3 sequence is CASKVPTGGSYNSPLHF. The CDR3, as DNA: TGTGCCAGCAAAGTTCCGACGGGGGGCTCCTATAATTCACCCCTCCACTTT.

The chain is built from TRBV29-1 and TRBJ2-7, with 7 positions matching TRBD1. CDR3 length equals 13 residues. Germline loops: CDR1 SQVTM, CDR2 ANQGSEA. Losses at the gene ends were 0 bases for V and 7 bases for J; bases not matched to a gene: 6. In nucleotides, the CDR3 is TGCAGCGTTGAAGATCAACAGGGGCGGGAGCAGTACTTC. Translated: CSVEDQQGREQYF.

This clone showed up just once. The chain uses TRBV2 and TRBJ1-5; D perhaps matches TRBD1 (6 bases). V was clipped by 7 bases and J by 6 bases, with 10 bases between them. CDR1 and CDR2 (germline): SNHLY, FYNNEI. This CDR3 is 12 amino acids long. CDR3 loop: CASNRVGQPQHF. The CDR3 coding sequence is TGTGCCAGCAACAGGGTCGGTCAGCCCCAGCATTTT.

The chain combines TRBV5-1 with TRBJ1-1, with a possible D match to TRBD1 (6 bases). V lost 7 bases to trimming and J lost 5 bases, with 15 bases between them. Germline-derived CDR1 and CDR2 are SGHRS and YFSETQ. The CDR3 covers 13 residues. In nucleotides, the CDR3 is TGCGCCAGCCGATATACAGGGAATACTGAAGCTTTCTTT. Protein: CASRYTGNTEAFF.

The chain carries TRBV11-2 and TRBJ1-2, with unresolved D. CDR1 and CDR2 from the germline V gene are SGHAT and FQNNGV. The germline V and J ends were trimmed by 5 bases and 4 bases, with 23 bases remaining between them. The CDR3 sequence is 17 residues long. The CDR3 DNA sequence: TGTGCCAGCAGCCCCTTCGCTGGCGGGATTGAGGTCTATGGCTACACCTTC. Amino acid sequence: CASSPFAGGIEVYGYTF.

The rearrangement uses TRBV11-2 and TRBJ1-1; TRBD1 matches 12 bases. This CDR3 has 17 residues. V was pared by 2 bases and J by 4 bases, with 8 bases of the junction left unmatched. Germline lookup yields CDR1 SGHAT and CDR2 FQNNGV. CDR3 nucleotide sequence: TGTGCCAGCAGCTTAATGGGACAGGGGGCGCTTAGCACTGAAGCTTTCTTT. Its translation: CASSLMGQGALSTEAFF.

The CDR3 reads CASSGQGLRSPLHF. In DNA form, the CDR3 reads TGTGCCAGCAGTGGACAGGGGCTTCGCTCACCCCTCCACTTT. The chain links TRBV2 to TRBJ1-6; 8 nucleotides align to TRBD1. The CDR3 has 14 residues. Germline V gene data show CDR1 as SNHLY and CDR2 as FYNNEI. With V trimmed by 4 bases and J by 10 bases, 6 bases remained unmatched.

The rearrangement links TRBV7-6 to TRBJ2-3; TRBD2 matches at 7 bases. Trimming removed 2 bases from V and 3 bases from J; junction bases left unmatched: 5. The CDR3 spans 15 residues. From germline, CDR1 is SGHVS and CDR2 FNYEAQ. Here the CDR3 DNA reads TGTGCCAGCAGCTTATCCGGGGGGTGGACAGATACGCAGTATTTT. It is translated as CASSLSGGWTDTQYF.

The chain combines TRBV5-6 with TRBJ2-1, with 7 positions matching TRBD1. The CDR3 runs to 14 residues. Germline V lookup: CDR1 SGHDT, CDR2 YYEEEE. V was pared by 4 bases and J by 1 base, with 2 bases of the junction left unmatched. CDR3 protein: CASSLGQSYNEQFF. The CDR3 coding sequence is TGTGCCAGCAGCCTGGGACAGTCCTACAATGAGCAGTTCTTC.

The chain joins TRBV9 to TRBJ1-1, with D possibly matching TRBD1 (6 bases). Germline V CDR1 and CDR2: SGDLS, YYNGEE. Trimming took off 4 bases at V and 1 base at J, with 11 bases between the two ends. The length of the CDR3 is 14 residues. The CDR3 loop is CASSKGVQNTEAFF. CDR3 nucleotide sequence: TGTGCCAGCAGCAAGGGGGTACAGAACACTGAAGCTTTCTTT. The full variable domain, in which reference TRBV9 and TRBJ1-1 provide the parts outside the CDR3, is DSGVTQTPKHLITATGQRVTLRCSPRSGDLSVYWYQQSLDQGLQFLIQYYNGEERAKGNILERFSAQQFPDLHSELNLSSLELGDSALYFCASSKGVQNTEAFFGQGTRLTVV.

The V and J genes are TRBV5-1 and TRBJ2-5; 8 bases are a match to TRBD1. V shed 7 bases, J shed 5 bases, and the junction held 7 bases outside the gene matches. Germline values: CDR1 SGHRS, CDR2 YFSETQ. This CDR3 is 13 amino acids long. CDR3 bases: TGCGCCAGCCGGGGACAGGTTGGCGAGACCCAGTACTTC. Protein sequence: CASRGQVGETQYF.

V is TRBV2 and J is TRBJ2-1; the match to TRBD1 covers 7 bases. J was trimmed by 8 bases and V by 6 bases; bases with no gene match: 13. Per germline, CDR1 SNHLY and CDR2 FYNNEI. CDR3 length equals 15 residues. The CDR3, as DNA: TGTGCCAGCAGCGATACCCCACAGGGGCCCCATGAGCAGTTCTTC. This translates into CASSDTPQGPHEQFF.

The CDR3 spells CASSILGGIDNEQFF. The CDR3 nucleotides read TGTGCCAGTAGTATCCTAGGCGGGATAGACAATGAGCAGTTCTTC. V gene TRBV19 combines with J gene TRBJ2-1, with D perhaps matching TRBD2 (6 bases). CDR1 is LNHDA and CDR2 is SQIVND in the germline V gene (reference sequence). This CDR3 region has 15 residues. Trimming took off 3 bases at V and 5 bases at J, with 14 bases between the two ends.

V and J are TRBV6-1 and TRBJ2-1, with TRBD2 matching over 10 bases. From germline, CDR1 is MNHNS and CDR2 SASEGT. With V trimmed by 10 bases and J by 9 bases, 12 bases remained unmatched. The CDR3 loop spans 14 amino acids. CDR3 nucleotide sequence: TGTGCCACCCTAACTAGCGGGGCTTTAACTGAGCAGTTCTTC. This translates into CATLTSGALTEQFF.

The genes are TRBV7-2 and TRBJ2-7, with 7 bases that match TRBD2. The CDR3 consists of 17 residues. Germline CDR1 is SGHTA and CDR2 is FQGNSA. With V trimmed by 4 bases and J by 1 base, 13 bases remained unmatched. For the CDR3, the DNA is TGTGCCAGCAGCTCATCGCGGCGCGGGGGACCATCCTACGAGCAGTACTTC. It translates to CASSSSRRGGPSYEQYF.

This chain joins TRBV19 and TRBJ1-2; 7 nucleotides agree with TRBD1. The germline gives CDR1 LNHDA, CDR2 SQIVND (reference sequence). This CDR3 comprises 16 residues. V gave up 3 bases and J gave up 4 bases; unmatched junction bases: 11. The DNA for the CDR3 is TGTGCCAGTAGTATGGGGAGACAGGGCCTTGTCTATGGCTACACCTTC. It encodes CASSMGRQGLVYGYTF.

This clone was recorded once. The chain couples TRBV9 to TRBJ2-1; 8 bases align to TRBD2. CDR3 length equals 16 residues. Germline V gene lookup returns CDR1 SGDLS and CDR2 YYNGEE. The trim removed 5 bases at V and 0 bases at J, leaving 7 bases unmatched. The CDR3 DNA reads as TGTGCCAGCAGTCGGGGGGGACCAAGCTCCTACAATGAGCAGTTCTTC. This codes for CASSRGGPSSYNEQFF.

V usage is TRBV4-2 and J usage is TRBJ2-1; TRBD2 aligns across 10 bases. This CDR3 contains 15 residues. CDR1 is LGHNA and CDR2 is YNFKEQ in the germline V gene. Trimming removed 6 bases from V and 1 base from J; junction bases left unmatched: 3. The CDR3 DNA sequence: TGTGCCAGCAGGGAGCGGGGGGGGTCCTACAATGAGCAGTTCTTC. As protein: CASRERGGSYNEQFF.

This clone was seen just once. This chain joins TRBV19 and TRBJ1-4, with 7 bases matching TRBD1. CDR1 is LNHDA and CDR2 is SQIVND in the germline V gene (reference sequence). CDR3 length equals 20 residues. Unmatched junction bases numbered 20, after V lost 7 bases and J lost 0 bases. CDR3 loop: CASTPRGAWTPFPTNEKLFF. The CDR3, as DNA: TGTGCCAGTACTCCCAGGGGGGCTTGGACGCCCTTCCCAACTAATGAAAAACTGTTTTTT.

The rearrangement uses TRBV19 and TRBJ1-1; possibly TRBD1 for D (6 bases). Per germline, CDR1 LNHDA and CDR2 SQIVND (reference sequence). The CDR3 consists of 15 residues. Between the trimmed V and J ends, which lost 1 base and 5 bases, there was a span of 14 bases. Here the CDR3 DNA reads TGTGCCAGTAGTATAGTTAACAGGGATGTGACTGAAGCTTTCTTT. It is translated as CASSIVNRDVTEAFF.

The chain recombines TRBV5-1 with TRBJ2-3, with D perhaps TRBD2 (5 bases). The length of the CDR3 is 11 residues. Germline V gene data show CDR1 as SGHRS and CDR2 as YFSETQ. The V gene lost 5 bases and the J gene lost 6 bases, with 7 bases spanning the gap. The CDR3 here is CASSGSDTQYF. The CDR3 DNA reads TGCGCCAGCAGTGGGAGCGATACGCAGTATTTT. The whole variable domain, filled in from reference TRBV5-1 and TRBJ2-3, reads KAGVTQTPRYLIKTRGQQVTLSCSPISGHRSVSWYQQTPGQGLQFLFEYFSETQRNKGNFPGRFSGRQFSNSRSEMNVSTLELGDSALYLCASSGSDTQYFGPGTRLTVL.

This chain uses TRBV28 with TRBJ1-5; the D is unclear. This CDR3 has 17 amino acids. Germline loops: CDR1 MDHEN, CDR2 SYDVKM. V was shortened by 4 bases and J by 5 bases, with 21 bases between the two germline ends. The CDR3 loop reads CASSYLALRHLDQPQHF. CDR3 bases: TGTGCCAGCAGTTACCTAGCCCTTCGGCATTTGGATCAGCCCCAGCATTTT. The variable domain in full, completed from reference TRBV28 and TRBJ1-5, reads DVKVTQSSRYLVKRTGEKVFLECVQDMDHENMFWYRQDPGLGLRLIYFSYDVKMKEKGDIPEGYSVSREKKERFSLILESASTNQTSMYLCASSYLALRHLDQPQHFGDGTRLSIL.

CDR3 residues: CASSLGRRQRYTF. Written as DNA, the CDR3 is TGTGCCAGCAGTTTAGGGCGGCGACAGCGCTACACCTTC. This chain joins TRBV27 and TRBJ1-2; D possibly corresponds to TRBD1 (5 bases). The V and J ends lost 2 bases and 9 bases respectively, with 13 bases between them. The germline V gene encodes CDR1 MNHEY and CDR2 SMNVEV (reference sequence). This CDR3 region has 13 residues.

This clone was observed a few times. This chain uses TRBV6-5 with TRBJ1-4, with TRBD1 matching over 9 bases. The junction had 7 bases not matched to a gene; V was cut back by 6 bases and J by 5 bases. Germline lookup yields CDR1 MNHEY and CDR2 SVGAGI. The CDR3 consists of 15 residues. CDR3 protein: CASRPYRGRNEKLFF. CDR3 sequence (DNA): TGTGCCAGCAGGCCTTACAGGGGGCGGAATGAAAAACTGTTTTTT.

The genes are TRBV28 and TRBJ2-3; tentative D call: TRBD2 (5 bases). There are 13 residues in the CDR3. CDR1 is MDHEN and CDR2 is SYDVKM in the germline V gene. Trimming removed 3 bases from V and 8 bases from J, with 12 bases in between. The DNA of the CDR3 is TGTGCCAGCAGTTTCCCCGCTGGAGGTACGCAGTATTTT. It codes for CASSFPAGGTQYF.

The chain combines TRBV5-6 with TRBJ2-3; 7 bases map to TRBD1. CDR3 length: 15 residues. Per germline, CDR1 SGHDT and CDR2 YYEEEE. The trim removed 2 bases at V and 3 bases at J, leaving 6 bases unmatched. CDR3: CASSFPTGITDTQYF. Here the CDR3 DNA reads TGTGCCAGCAGCTTCCCGACAGGGATAACAGATACGCAGTATTTT.